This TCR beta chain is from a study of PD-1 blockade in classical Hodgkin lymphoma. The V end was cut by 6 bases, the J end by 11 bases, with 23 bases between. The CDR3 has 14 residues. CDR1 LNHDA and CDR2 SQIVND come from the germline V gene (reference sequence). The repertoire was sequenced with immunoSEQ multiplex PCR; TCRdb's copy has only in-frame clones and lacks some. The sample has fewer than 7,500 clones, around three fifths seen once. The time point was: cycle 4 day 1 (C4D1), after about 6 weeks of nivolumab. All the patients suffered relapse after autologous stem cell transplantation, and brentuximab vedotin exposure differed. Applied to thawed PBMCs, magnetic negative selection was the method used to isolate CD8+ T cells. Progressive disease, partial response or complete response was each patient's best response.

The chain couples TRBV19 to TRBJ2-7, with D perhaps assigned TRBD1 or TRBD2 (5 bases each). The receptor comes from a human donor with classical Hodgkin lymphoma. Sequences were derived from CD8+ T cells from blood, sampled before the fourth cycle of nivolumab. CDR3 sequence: CASRDPRDVPVKYF. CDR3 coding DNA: TGTGCCAGTAGGGACCCCCGGGACGTCCCCGTGAAGTACTTC.